The present T cell receptor (beta chain) was sequenced within a study of blood T cell repertoires in COVID-19. Background on the study: The samples span acute and convalescent COVID-19 from the United States, Italy and Spain. In each case, the material was cDNA or gDNA derived from T cells, B-cell-depleted T cells, or PBMCs.

The germline gives CDR1 LGHDT, CDR2 YNNKEL (reference sequence). The V gene end was trimmed by 1 base and the J gene end by 4 bases; junction bases not matched to a gene: 5. This CDR3 spans 16 amino acids. In the authors' workflow: Amplification with reference gene primers provided the estimates of nucleated cell counts. Generated by immunoSEQ multiplex PCR, the TCRdb table keeps only in-frame clones and is missing some. V, J and clone size are taken as reported in that table, and D and trimming were inferred from the DNA itself. The sample lists approximately 70,000 clones, 91% occurring once. Sequenced material: peripheral blood. This sequence originates from a woman in her fifties or sixties with active COVID-19. The chain is built from TRBV3-1 (or the pseudogene TRBV3-2) and TRBJ2-2; 8 bases agree with TRBD1. For the CDR3, the DNA is TGTGCCAGCAGCCAAGGCCCGACAGGGGTCACCGGGGAGCTGTTTTTT. Its translation: CASSQGPTGVTGELFF.